This T cell receptor (beta chain) stems from a study of shared clonotypes between healthy human individuals (dated by TCRdb to 2019 to 2021). Regarding the research as a whole: A couple of women and three men aged 18 to 49 years were included in the cohort. For each donor, CD4 naive and CD4 memory were each run on three plates, CD8 naive on two plates, and CD8 memory on one plate. The study deeply sequenced blood TCR repertoires of about 5 healthy adults to estimate repertoire size and the extent of clonotype sharing between individuals. To increase sequencing depth and limit assay-specific biases, TCR repertoire library preparation and sequencing were carried out by different laboratories using diverse techniques. Each donor's leukapheresis produced roughly between about 0.8 and 8.9 billion PBMCs.

The donors were healthy, HIV-negative adults who had no recently reported acute infections or vaccinations. Only Caucasian adults living in Nashville, Tennessee, USA were represented among the donors. CD4+ T cells were enriched through magnetic negative selection, after which naive cells were positively selected on CD45RA and the remaining negative fraction served as the memory subset. After blood collection by leukapheresis, PBMCs were isolated using Ficoll-Histopaque density gradient centrifugation and then cryopreserved in the vapor phase of liquid nitrogen. Analytical flow cytometry was used to check the purity and quantity of each magnetically sorted T cell population. Each sorted fraction had its genomic DNA isolated and then quantified by UV absorbance on a Nanodrop 2000c. The V and J ends are trimmed by 7 bases and 5 bases, leaving 14 bases between them. The germline V gene gives CDR1 as MRHNA and CDR2 as SNTAGT. The CDR3 measures 14 amino acids from cysteine to phenylalanine. Just CDR3 DNA is preserved here, 42 bases in frame from base 1.

About this clone itself: Which antigen it targets is not known. Per-nucleotide qualities are absent, and no much larger clonotype sits a single base away.

Using the deep immunoSEQ assay, multiplex PCR amplified TCR CDR3 regions from genomic DNA. Genomic DNA extracted from each cell subset was distributed evenly over all wells of several immunoSEQ 96-well plates, and each plate served as one replicate. Each replicate PCR for sorted subsets received roughly 0.2 ug genomic DNA, equal to about 30,000 T cell genomes. Purified libraries were measured with a Qubit 3.0 fluorometer, size-checked on a Bioanalyzer 2100, and measured again with the KAPA Library Quantification kit. A separate single-read 150-cycle Illumina NextSeq 550 flow cell was used to sequence each immunoSEQ 96-well plate. The original methods were these. Because the immunoSEQ output included only junctional sequences and no quality scores, the filtering could not be the same as the filtering used for full-length reads. Sequences were annotated with PyIR, a Python wrapper for IgBLAST v1.9, using IMGT germline references to assign V/J genes and CDR3. Any read was removed if the V/J assignment was weak (E-value above 1e-6), the CDR3 was missing, or the read contained stop codons, out-of-frame junctions, or ambiguous translated residues. V3J clonotypes were defined as sequences sharing the same inferred V gene, J gene, and CDR3 amino acid sequence. To compute the percentage overlap between repertoires, the number of shared unique clonotypes was divided by the size of the smaller repertoire. Repertoire richness was assessed with RTK rarefaction, the Chao1 estimator, and Recon v2.1 estimates of unobserved clonotypes. Generation probabilities were computed with OLGA for all TCRbeta clonotypes obtained by the gDNA method from several donors. TCRdb took over this immuneACCESS table, retaining in-frame rearrangements with V and J assigned. Such tables are incomplete; in checked studies, under half of the missing clones stem from an unresolved V gene, and the remainder is unexplained. The V and J calls and clone size come from that table; D and trimming were worked out from the DNA. In this sample the table shows under 750,000 clones, 72% of which occur a single time. The top ten clonotypes cover under 2% of the sample.

Points the paper makes about the study in general: Incomplete sequencing was indicated by rarefaction of sorted-subset datasets, despite the large sequencing depth. Because the study included a small number of donors, the genetic and exposure-history diversity represented was limited. Sampling was limited to blood, and TCR repertoires in tissue likely differ from TCR repertoires in blood. Approximately 5% of naive CD4, around 3.6% of naive CD8, about 2.4% of memory CD4, and less than 0.45% of memory CD8 clonotypes were shared across a few donors. Pairwise subsampling indicated that sequencing depth was expected to affect the degree of clonotype sharing among donors. Larger estimated clonotype richness was generally found for naive subsets than for memory subsets. Compared with non-shared clonotypes, the clonotypes found in all four sorted-subset donors had higher generation probabilities.

The source material was memory CD4+ T cells sorted from blood. The intended sense of this specimen's cell subset or site label: CD45RA-negative fraction. This sequence was found in a woman in her 30s in good health. The rearranged chain carries TRBV6-4 and TRBJ2-2, with the identity of the D gene unclear. The nucleotides read TGTGCCAGCACGCCGGTTGGTGGGACCGGGGAGCTGTTTTTT. Translation gives CASTPVGGTGELFF.